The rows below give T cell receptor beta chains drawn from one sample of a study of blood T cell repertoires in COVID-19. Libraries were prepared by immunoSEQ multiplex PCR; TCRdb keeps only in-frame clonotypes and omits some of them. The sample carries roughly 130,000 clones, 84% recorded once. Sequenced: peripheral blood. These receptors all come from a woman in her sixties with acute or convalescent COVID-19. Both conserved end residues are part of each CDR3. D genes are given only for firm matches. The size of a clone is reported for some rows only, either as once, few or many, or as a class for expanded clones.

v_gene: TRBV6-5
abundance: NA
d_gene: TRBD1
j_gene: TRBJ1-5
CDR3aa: CASTRTGGGQPQHF
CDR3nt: TGTGCCAGCACCAGGACAGGGGGTGGTCAGCCCCAGCATTTT

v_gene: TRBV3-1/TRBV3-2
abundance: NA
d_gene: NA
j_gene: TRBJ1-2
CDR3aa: CASSRGSDVYTF
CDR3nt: TGTGCCAGCAGCCGAGGTAGTGATGTCTACACCTTC

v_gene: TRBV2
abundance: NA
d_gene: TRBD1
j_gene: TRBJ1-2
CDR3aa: CASSDRGYGYTF
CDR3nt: TGTGCCAGCAGCGACAGGGGCTATGGCTACACCTTC

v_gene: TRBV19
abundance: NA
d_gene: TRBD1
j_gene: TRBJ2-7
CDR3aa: CASSLTGGSSYEQYF
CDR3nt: TGTGCCAGTAGTTTGACAGGGGGGTCCTCCTACGAGCAGTACTTC

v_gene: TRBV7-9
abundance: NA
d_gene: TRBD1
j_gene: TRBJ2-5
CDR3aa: CASSLGGGNWETQYF
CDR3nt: TGTGCCAGCAGCTTAGGAGGGGGCAACTGGGAGACCCAGTACTTC

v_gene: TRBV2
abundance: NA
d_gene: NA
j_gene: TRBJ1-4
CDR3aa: CASSEAAFLQDGEKLFF
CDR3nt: TGTGCCAGCAGTGAAGCCGCCTTCTTACAGGATGGCGAAAAACTGTTTTTT

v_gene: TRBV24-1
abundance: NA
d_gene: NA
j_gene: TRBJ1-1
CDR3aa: CATSETAFGEAFF
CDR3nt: TGTGCCACCAGTGAAACAGCCTTTGGTGAAGCTTTCTTT

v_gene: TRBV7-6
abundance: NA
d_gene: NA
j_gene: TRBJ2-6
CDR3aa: CASSLAQEGPLTF
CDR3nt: TGTGCCAGCAGCTTAGCGCAGGAGGGGCCCCTGACTTTC

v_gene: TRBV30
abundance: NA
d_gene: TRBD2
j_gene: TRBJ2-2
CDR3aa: CATRRGGNTGELFF
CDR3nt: TGTGCTACACGGCGGGGGGGGAACACCGGGGAGCTGTTTTTT

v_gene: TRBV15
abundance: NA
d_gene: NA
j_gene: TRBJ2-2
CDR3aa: CATSRLGSGELFF
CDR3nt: TGTGCCACCAGCAGACTTGGGAGCGGGGAGCTGTTTTTT

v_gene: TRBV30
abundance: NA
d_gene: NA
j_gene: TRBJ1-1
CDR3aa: CAWTPEWHTEAFF
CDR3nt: TGTGCCTGGACTCCGGAGTGGCACACTGAAGCTTTCTTT

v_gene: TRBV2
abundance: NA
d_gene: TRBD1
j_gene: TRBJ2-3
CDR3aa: CASSEQGASDTQYF
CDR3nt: TGTGCCAGCAGTGAGCAGGGGGCATCAGATACGCAGTATTTT

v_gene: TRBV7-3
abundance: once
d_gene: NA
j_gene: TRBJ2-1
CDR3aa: CASSPAGAFKNEQFF
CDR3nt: TGTGCCAGCAGCCCAGCAGGGGCGTTCAAAAATGAGCAGTTCTTC

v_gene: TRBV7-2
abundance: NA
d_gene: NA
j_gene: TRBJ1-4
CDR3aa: CASSLGVSEKLFF
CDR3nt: TGTGCCAGCAGCTTAGGAGTGAGTGAAAAACTGTTTTTT

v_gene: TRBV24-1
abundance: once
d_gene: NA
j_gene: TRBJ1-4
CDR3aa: CATSDGAAATNEKLFF
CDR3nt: TGTGCCACCAGTGATGGAGCAGCAGCAACTAATGAAAAACTGTTTTTT

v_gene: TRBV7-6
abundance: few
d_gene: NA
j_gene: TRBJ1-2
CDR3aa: CASSPQTTDFYGYTF
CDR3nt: TGTGCCAGCAGCCCCCAAACGACAGACTTCTATGGCTACACCTTC

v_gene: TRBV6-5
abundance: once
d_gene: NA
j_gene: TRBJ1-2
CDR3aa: CATDTGSYGYTF
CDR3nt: TGTGCCACCGACACAGGGTCTTATGGCTACACCTTC

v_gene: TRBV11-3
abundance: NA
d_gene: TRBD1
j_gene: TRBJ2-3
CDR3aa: CARTTGVGDTQYF
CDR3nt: TGTGCCAGGACTACAGGGGTTGGAGATACGCAGTATTTT

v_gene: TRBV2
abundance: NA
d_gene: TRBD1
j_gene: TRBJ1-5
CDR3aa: CASSATGSSRLGNQPQHF
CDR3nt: TGTGCCAGCAGTGCGACAGGGTCAAGTAGATTGGGCAATCAGCCCCAGCATTTT

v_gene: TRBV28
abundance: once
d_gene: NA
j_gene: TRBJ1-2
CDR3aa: CASSFENRNYGYTF
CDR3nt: TGTGCCAGCAGTTTTGAGAATCGGAACTATGGCTACACCTTC

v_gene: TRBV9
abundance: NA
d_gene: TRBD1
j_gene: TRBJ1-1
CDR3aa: CASSATGAANTEAFF
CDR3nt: TGTGCCAGCAGCGCGACAGGGGCCGCGAACACTGAAGCTTTCTTT

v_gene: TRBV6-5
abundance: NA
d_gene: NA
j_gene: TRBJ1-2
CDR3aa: CASSYSGFSRHGYTF
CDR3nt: TGTGCCAGCAGTTACTCGGGCTTCAGCCGACATGGCTACACCTTC

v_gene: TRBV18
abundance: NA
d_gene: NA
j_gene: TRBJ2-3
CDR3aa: CASSPKKTGHSDTQYF
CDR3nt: TGTGCCAGCTCACCCAAAAAGACAGGACACTCAGATACGCAGTATTTT

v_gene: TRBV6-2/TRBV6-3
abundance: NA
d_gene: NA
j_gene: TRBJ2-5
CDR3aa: CASSLTGPQETQYF
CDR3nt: TGTGCCAGCAGCTTGACAGGTCCACAAGAGACCCAGTACTTC

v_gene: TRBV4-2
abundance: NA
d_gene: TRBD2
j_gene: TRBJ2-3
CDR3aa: CASSRLGGGRSTDTQYF
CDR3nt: TGTGCCAGCAGCCGGTTGGGGGGGGGAAGAAGCACAGATACGCAGTATTTT

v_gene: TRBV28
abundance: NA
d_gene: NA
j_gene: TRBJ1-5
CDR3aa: CASSRRGGGNQPQHF
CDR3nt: TGTGCCAGCAGCCGACGAGGGGGGGGCAATCAGCCCCAGCATTTT

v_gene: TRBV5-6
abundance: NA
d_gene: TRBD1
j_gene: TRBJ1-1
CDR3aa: CASSPGTGWSVAEAFF
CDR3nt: TGTGCCAGCAGCCCCGGGACAGGGTGGAGTGTAGCTGAAGCTTTCTTT

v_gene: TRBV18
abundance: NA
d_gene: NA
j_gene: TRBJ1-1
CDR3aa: CASSPDIMNTEAFF
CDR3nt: TGTGCCAGCTCACCAGACATTATGAACACTGAAGCTTTCTTT

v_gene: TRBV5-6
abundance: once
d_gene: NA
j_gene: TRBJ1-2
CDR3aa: CASSLQSRQYYGYTF
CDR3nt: TGTGCCAGCAGCTTGCAGTCGAGACAGTACTATGGCTACACCTTC

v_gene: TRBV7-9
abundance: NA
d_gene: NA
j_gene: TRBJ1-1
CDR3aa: CASSSLTGLLNTEAFF
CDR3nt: TGTGCCAGCAGCTCACTTACGGGACTTTTGAACACTGAAGCTTTCTTT

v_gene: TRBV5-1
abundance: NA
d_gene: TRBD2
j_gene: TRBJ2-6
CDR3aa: CASSLGPGGGAAGANVLTF
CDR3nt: TGCGCCAGCAGCTTGGGGCCTGGCGGGGGGGCGGCTGGGGCCAACGTCCTGACTTTC

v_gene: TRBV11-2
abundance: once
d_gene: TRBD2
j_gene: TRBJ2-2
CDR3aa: CASSFLSIGGTGELFF
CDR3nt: TGTGCCAGCAGCTTCCTCTCGATCGGGGGGACCGGGGAGCTGTTTTTT

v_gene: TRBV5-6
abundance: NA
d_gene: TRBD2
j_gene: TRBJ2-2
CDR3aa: CASSILAGDTGELFF
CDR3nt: TGTGCCAGCAGCATACTAGCGGGTGACACCGGGGAGCTGTTTTTT

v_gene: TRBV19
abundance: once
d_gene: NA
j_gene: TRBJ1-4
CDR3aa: CASSLVGTTTNEKLFF
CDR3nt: TGTGCCAGTAGCCTTGTTGGGACTACAACTAATGAAAAACTGTTTTTT

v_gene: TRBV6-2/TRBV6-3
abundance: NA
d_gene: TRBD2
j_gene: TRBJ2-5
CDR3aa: CASSHPDMDPSGGLQETQYF
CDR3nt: TGTGCCAGCAGTCACCCAGATATGGATCCGAGCGGGGGGTTACAAGAGACCCAGTACTTC

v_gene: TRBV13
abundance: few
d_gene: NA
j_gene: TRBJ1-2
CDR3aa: CASSLDPGRRTF
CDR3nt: TGTGCCAGCAGCTTAGACCCGGGAAGAAGGACCTTC

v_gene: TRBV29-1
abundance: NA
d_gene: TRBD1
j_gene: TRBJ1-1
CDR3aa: CSVQTGRAFF
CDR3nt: TGCAGCGTCCAGACAGGGCGAGCTTTCTTT

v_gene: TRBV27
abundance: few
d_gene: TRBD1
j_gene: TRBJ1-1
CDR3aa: CASKLGQGNTEAFF
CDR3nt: TGTGCCAGCAAACTCGGACAGGGGAACACTGAAGCTTTCTTT

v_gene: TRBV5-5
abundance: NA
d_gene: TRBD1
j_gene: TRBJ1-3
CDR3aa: CASRADRANTIYF
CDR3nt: TGTGCCAGCAGAGCAGACAGGGCAAACACCATATATTTT

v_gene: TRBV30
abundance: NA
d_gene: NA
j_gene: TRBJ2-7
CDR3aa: CAWSVGGTRGEQYF
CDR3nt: TGTGCCTGGAGCGTTGGGGGGACCCGCGGCGAGCAGTACTTC

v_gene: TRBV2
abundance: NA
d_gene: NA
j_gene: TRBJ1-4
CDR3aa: CASSEAFFNEKLFF
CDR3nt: TGTGCCAGCAGTGAAGCATTCTTTAATGAAAAACTGTTTTTT

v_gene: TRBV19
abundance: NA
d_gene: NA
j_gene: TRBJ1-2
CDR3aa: CASRLTGPTNYGYTF
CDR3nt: TGTGCCAGTAGATTGACAGGCCCGACTAACTATGGCTACACCTTC

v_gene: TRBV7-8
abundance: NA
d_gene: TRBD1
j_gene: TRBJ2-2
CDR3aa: CASSSWTGGAGPGTGELFF
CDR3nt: TGTGCCAGCAGCTCATGGACAGGGGGCGCTGGGCCAGGGACCGGGGAGCTGTTTTTT